Shown below are 8 T cell receptor beta chains from a single sample sequenced in a study of CD8+CD57+ T cells in acquired aplastic anemia. TCR beta VDJ and CDR3 were profiled, and genomic DNA was the template. Using its own MiXCR run on the reads, TCRdb lists one record per CDR3 protein. The sample records 150,000 to 200,000 distinct CDR3 sequences, roughly 48% being singletons. Patients included in sequencing had previously demonstrated CD8+CD57+ cell expansion by flow cytometry. Sequencing was done on a sample of sorted CD4+, CD8+, or CD8+CD57+ T cells (not recorded which) from PBMCs. All receptors derive from a human donor with aplastic anemia.

This clonotype has a count of ten or more. The V gene is TRBV19, the J gene TRBJ2-1; 8 bases match TRBD1. CDR3 length: 15 amino acids. CDR1 is LNHDA and CDR2 is SQIVND in the germline V gene (reference sequence). The ends lost 9 bases at V and 5 bases at J; junction bases unmatched: 12. The CDR3 reads CASSTGTGLNNEQFF. CDR3 sequence (DNA): TGTGCCAGCTCAACCGGGACAGGATTAAACAATGAGCAGTTCTTC. The full variable domain, its missing parts supplied by reference TRBV19 and TRBJ2-1, is DGGITQSPKYLFRKEGQNVTLSCEQNLNHDAMYWYRQDPGQGLRLIYYSQIVNDFQKGDIAEGYSVSREKKESFPLTVTSAQKNPTAFYLCASSTGTGLNNEQFFGPGTRLTVL.

The V call is TRBV20-1, the J call TRBJ2-7; TRBD2 aligns across 9 bases. V shed 6 bases and J 6 bases; nucleotides not matched to a gene: 15. The CDR3 is made up of 15 amino acids. Germline V lookup: CDR1 DFQATT, CDR2 SNEGSKA (reference sequence). The CDR3 sequence is CSASSVQAGGLEQYF. CDR3 sequence (DNA): TGCAGTGCCAGCAGCGTACAGGCGGGGGGGCTCGAGCAGTACTTC.

This clonotype was recorded a few times. J is TRBJ2-1 and V is TRBV19, with TRBD2 identical over 7 bases. The CDR3 loop spans 15 amino acids. The V and J ends lost 6 bases and 2 bases, in that order; junction bases with no gene match: 7. Germline assignment: CDR1 LNHDA and CDR2 SQIVND (reference sequence). CDR3 loop: CASSAREATYNEQFF. The DNA of the CDR3 is TGTGCCAGTAGCGCCCGGGAGGCAACCTACAATGAGCAGTTCTTC. The full variable domain, completed using reference TRBV19 and TRBJ2-1, is DGGITQSPKYLFRKEGQNVTLSCEQNLNHDAMYWYRQDPGQGLRLIYYSQIVNDFQKGDIAEGYSVSREKKESFPLTVTSAQKNPTAFYLCASSAREATYNEQFFGPGTRLTVL.

This clonotype appeared a few times. This rearrangement joins TRBV20-1 to TRBJ2-1; D is perhaps TRBD1 (6 bases). CDR1 and CDR2 from the germline V gene are DFQATT and SNEGSKA (reference sequence). The CDR3 extends over 11 amino acids. Trimming took off 1 base at V and 9 bases at J, with 7 bases between the two ends. The CDR3: CSARVRGEQFF. CDR3 sequence (DNA): TGCAGTGCTAGAGTCAGGGGTGAGCAGTTCTTC.

This clonotype appeared once. The chain carries TRBV19 and TRBJ2-3; D ambiguous. The CDR3 length is 14 residues. V lost 1 base, J lost 0 bases, and 5 bases lay in between. The germline gives CDR1 LNHDA, CDR2 SQIVND (reference sequence). CDR3 DNA: TGTGCCAGTAGTATAGTACACAGCACAGATACGCAGTATTTT. Translated: CASSIVHSTDTQYF. The full variable domain, in which reference TRBV19 and TRBJ2-3 provide the parts outside the CDR3, is DGGITQSPKYLFRKEGQNVTLSCEQNLNHDAMYWYRQDPGQGLRLIYYSQIVNDFQKGDIAEGYSVSREKKESFPLTVTSAQKNPTAFYLCASSIVHSTDTQYFGPGTRLTVL.

The chain carries TRBV3-1 and TRBJ1-4; TRBD1 aligns across 9 bases. This CDR3 spans 15 amino acids. The junction had 6 bases not matched to a gene; V was cut back by 4 bases and J by 6 bases. The V gene's germline CDR1 is LGHDT and CDR2 YNNKEL (reference sequence). The CDR3 bases are TGTGCCAGCAGCCCCAAGACAGGGGGACATGAAAAACTGTTTTTT. It codes for CASSPKTGGHEKLFF.

This clonotype showed up just a few times. The V call is TRBV20-1, the J call TRBJ1-2, with D maybe TRBD1 (5 bases). This CDR3 contains 13 residues. V lost 0 bases and J lost 8, with 13 bases in between. The germline gives CDR1 DFQATT, CDR2 SNEGSKA (reference sequence). CDR3 DNA sequence: TGCAGTGCTAGAGATCCAGGGAGCCTAGGCTACACCTTC. This codes for CSARDPGSLGYTF.

As regards this clonotype: With a much larger clone just one base away, this may be a read error. This CDR3 is CTSSPRTGGAYNEQFF. The CDR3 DNA reads as TGTACCAGCAGTCCCAGGACAGGGGGCGCCTACAATGAGCAGTTCTTC. The chain joins TRBV12-3 or TRBV12-4 to TRBJ2-1; 11 positions agree with TRBD1. CDR3 length: 16 amino acids.